These T cell receptor beta chains were read from a single sample in a study of blood T cell repertoires in COVID-19. This table comes from immunoSEQ multiplex PCR, and its TCRdb copy is limited to in-frame clones, with some not included. In the table there are some 75,000 clones, more than 80% of which are singletons. Source material: peripheral blood. These receptors were taken from a human donor in a cohort sampled during active COVID-19. The CDR3 runs from the conserved cysteine through the conserved F or W. The order of the fields is J gene, V gene, CDR3 protein.

TRBJ2-7 | TRBV30 | CAWSYNYEQYF
TRBJ2-2 | TRBV11-2 | CASNPPGTGELFF
TRBJ2-7 | TRBV4-1 | CASSQDRTGSSYEQYF
TRBJ1-3 | TRBV7-2 | CASSLGSGNTIYF
TRBJ1-6 | TRBV3-1/TRBV3-2 | CASSPYQESGSPLHF
TRBJ1-6 | TRBV6-6 | CASSFTGLFYSPLHF
TRBJ2-7 | TRBV10-2 | CASTIYYGSYEQYF
TRBJ2-1 | TRBV3-1/TRBV3-2 | CASSHDGLAGGNEQFF
TRBJ1-6 | TRBV6-5 | CASSREQGNSPLHF
TRBJ1-5 | TRBV28 | CASSLWGQGEGQPQHF
TRBJ2-1 | TRBV20-1 | CSASGIFGQGAFYNEQFF
TRBJ2-3 | TRBV11-2 | CASTLRGGGRADTQYF
TRBJ1-1 | TRBV5-6 | CASSLDITTEAFF
TRBJ2-6 | TRBV29-1 | CSVVFATGANVLTF
TRBJ1-2 | TRBV4-3 | CASSQAGGASYGYTF